The 5 T cell receptor beta chains below were found in one sample sequenced in a study of blood T cell repertoires in COVID-19. Sequencing used immunoSEQ multiplex PCR; TCRdb keeps in-frame clones, though not all of them. Altogether some 170,000 clones are present, approximately 86% being singletons, with the ten largest covering around 4%. Material for sequencing was peripheral blood. The receptors were sampled from a woman between 55 and 75 years old who had recovered from COVID-19.

CDR3 coding DNA: TGTGCCAGCAGCCTGGACAGGGGGGACACTGAAGCTTTCTTT. It encodes CASSLDRGDTEAFF. V and J are TRBV13 and TRBJ1-1; 10 positions match TRBD1. J lost 3 bases, V lost 5 bases, and 3 bases had no gene match. The CDR3 contains 14 residues. Looked up from germline, CDR1 is PRHDT and CDR2 is FYEKMQ (reference sequence).

This clone showed up just once. The CDR3 spells CASSATQGSYSNQPQHF. The CDR3 DNA reads as TGTGCCAGTAGTGCGACCCAGGGATCCTATAGCAATCAGCCCCAGCATTTT. This chain joins TRBV19 and TRBJ1-5; D may be TRBD1 (5 bases). The CDR3 is 17 residues long. Per the germline V gene, CDR1 is LNHDA and CDR2 is SQIVND (reference sequence). Trimming left V 5 bases short and J 0 bases short, with 17 bases between.

The rearrangement joins TRBV7-9 to TRBJ2-3, with 7 bases lining up with TRBD1. Trimming at V came to 4 bases and at J to 6 bases, leaving 4 bases not matched to a gene. The germline CDR1 and CDR2 sequences are SEHNR and FQNEAQ (reference sequence). The CDR3 runs to 13 residues. CDR3 nucleotide sequence: TGTGCCAGCAGCTGGAGCAGGGGGGATACGCAGTATTTT. The encoded protein is CASSWSRGDTQYF.

The V gene is TRBV24-1, the J gene TRBJ2-3; TRBD2 is a possible D gene (6 bases). Trimming took off 0 bases at V and 0 bases at J, with 12 bases between the two ends. Germline V gene lookup returns CDR1 KGHDR and CDR2 SFDVKD. The CDR3 has 17 amino acids. CDR3 coding DNA: TGTGCCACCAGTGATTTGAGAGGCGGGGATAGCACAGATACGCAGTATTTT. This translates into CATSDLRGGDSTDTQYF.

The V and J genes are TRBV5-1 and TRBJ1-1, with D maybe TRBD1 (6 bases). In germline, CDR1 is SGHRS, CDR2 YFSETQ. V was cut by 4 bases and J by 1 base, with 17 bases left in between. CDR3 length equals 16 residues. Here the CDR3 reads CASSRLNRVGNTEAFF. The CDR3 DNA reads as TGCGCCAGCAGCCGGTTGAACAGGGTGGGGAACACTGAAGCTTTCTTT.